This TCR beta chain was profiled in a study of response to subunit inactivated influenza vaccine. In the case of this clonotype: Its specificity is not known.

MiXCR, applied by TCRdb to the RT-PCR reads, yields one record per CDR3 protein. Seen here are 610,000 or so distinct CDR3 sequences, approximately 15% observed once, and the top ten hold over 8.5%. The CDR3 spans 19 residues. The V gene end was trimmed by 2 bases and the J gene end by 5 bases; junction bases not matched to a gene: 20. The germline CDR1 and CDR2 sequences are DFQATT and SNEGSKA (reference sequence). Study-wide points: New T cells are recruited in small numbers by each seasonal influenza vaccination, according to the authors' suggestion.

Source: PBMCs from blood, taken roughly 12 days after vaccination. V gene TRBV20-1 combines with J gene TRBJ2-5, with TRBD2 matching over 10 bases. The sequence was collected from a man aged 50-60 years who received an inactivated influenza vaccine. The CDR3 DNA reads as TGCAGTGCTAGAAGTCCAATGGGGGCTAGCGGGAGTTGGGGCGAGACCCAGTACTTC. As protein: CSARSPMGASGSWGETQYF.